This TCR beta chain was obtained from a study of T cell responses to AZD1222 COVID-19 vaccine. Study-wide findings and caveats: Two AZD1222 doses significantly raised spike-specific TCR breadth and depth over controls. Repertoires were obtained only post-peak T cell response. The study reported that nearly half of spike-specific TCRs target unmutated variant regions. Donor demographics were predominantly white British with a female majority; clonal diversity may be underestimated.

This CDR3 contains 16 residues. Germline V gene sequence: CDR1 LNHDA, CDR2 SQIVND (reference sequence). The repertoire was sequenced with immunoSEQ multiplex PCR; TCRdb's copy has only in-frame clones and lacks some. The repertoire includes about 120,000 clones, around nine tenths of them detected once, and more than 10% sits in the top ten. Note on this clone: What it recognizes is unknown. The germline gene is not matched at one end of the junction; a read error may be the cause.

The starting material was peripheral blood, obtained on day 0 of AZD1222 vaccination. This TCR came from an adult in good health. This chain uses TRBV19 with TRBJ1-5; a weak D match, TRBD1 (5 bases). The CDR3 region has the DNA TGTGCCAGTACTATAAGTCGGGCAGGGAGCAATCAGCCCCAGCATTTT. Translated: CASTISRAGSNQPQHF.